The 20 T cell receptor beta chains given below trace back to one sample, sequenced in a study of blood T cell repertoires in COVID-19. Only in-frame clones appear in the TCRdb table, and some are missing; sequencing was by immunoSEQ multiplex PCR. The sample lists tens of thousands of clones; over 60% were seen once. Sequences were obtained from peripheral blood. Receptors originate from a woman older than 75 with active or convalescent COVID-19.

The CDR3 is CASSQETGTNTEAFF. Here the CDR3 DNA reads TGCGCCAGCAGCCAAGAGACAGGGACGAACACTGAAGCTTTCTTT. V is TRBV4-3 and J is TRBJ1-1; 7 positions agree with TRBD1. The CDR3 is made up of 15 amino acids. The V segment lost 0 bases and the J segment 1 base; nucleotides outside the gene matches: 2. Germline assignment: CDR1 LGHNA and CDR2 YSLEER.

The V gene is TRBV30, the J gene TRBJ2-7; the D gene is possibly TRBD1 (5 bases). The ends were cut back, 0 bases at V and 5 bases at J, with 14 bases in the middle. The CDR3 runs 14 residues. Germline loops: CDR1 GTSNPN, CDR2 SVGIG (reference sequence). CDR3 in amino acids: CAWSVIRGQNEQYF. In DNA form, the CDR3 reads TGTGCCTGGAGTGTGATTAGGGGCCAAAACGAGCAGTACTTC.

This clone occurred once. The chain combines TRBV7-8 with TRBJ2-2, with TRBD2 matching 7 bases. The CDR3 sequence is 16 residues long. The junction had 7 bases not matched to a gene; V was cut back by 4 bases and J by 2 bases. Per germline, CDR1 SGHVS and CDR2 FQNEAQ. The CDR3 sequence: CASSSQTSRNTGELFF. The DNA of the CDR3 is TGTGCCAGCAGCTCCCAGACTAGCCGAAACACCGGGGAGCTGTTTTTT.

Here the CDR3 reads CASSPSPGNTDTQYF. In nucleotides, the CDR3 is TGCGCCAGCAGCCCCTCGCCAGGCAATACAGATACGCAGTATTTT. The chain links TRBV5-1 to TRBJ2-3, with D uncertain. The V gene lost 4 bases and the J gene lost 3 bases, with 15 bases spanning the gap. Germline V gene data show CDR1 as SGHRS and CDR2 as YFSETQ. The CDR3 is 15 amino acids.

The V and J genes are TRBV7-2 and TRBJ2-7; 9 bases line up with TRBD1. J gave up 4 bases and V 5 bases, and 9 bases lay outside the gene matches. CDR1 SGHTA and CDR2 FQGNSA come from the germline V gene. This CDR3 has 15 residues. CDR3 sequence: CASSQGQGSIYEQYF. For the CDR3, the DNA is TGTGCCAGCAGCCAAGGACAGGGGTCGATATACGAGCAGTACTTC.

This clone has more than one count but fewer than ten. V usage is TRBV5-1 and J usage is TRBJ2-7; D possibly corresponds to TRBD2 (7 bases). Trimming stripped 4 bases from V and 0 bases from J, with 17 bases between. The CDR3 spans 16 residues. Germline V gives CDR1 SGHRS, CDR2 YFSETQ. The CDR3: CASSRGGGQSSYEQYF. CDR3 DNA: TGCGCCAGCAGCCGGGGCGGGGGCCAGAGCTCCTACGAGCAGTACTTC.

The CDR3 protein is CAWSQGPTQYF. The CDR3 DNA reads as TGTGCCTGGAGTCAGGGTCCCACCCAGTACTTC. This chain connects TRBV30 to TRBJ2-5; tentatively, D is TRBD1 (5 bases). The V and J ends lost 2 bases and 8 bases respectively, with 9 bases between them. CDR3 length equals 11 residues. Germline V gives CDR1 GTSNPN, CDR2 SVGIG (reference sequence).

The chain uses TRBV7-2 and TRBJ2-5; 7 nucleotides match TRBD1. CDR3 size: 15 residues. J was trimmed by 1 base and V by 3 bases; bases with no gene match: 5. The V gene's germline CDR1 is SGHTA and CDR2 FQGNSA. The CDR3 nucleotides are TGTGCCAGCAGCTTCCGACAGGGCCTCCAAGAGACCCAGTACTTC. Amino acid sequence: CASSFRQGLQETQYF.

The chain uses TRBV19 and TRBJ1-2; the D is unclear. CDR1 LNHDA and CDR2 SQIVND come from the germline V gene (reference sequence). Trimming pared 2 bases from V and 4 bases from J, leaving 5 bases between. This CDR3 region has 12 residues. The CDR3 nucleotides are TGTGCCAGTAGTATATCCGTCTATGGCTACACCTTC. This gives the protein CASSISVYGYTF.

The J gene is TRBJ1-5, the V gene TRBV6-6, with a tentative D call TRBD1 (5 bases). The CDR3 consists of 15 residues. Per the germline V gene, CDR1 is MNHNY and CDR2 is SVGAGI (reference sequence). V lost 5 bases to trimming and J lost 1 base, with 12 bases between them. CDR3 DNA: TGTGCCAGCAGTCCCTCCGGGGGGAGCAATCAGCCCCAGCATTTT. Amino acids: CASSPSGGSNQPQHF.

This chain uses TRBV2 with TRBJ2-1; D may be TRBD2 (7 bases). V lost 8 bases and J lost 0, with 29 bases in between. This CDR3 spans 20 amino acids. Germline-derived CDR1 and CDR2 are SNHLY and FYNNEI. The CDR3 nucleotides are TGTGCCAGCTCCGAGCGGAGGCTAGGGGGGGGGACGAGCTCCTACAATGAGCAGTTCTTC. The encoded protein is CASSERRLGGGTSSYNEQFF.

The gene calls are TRBV7-3 and TRBJ1-4; D possibly corresponds to TRBD1 (6 bases). The CDR3 sequence is 15 residues long. The V gene's germline CDR1 is SGHTA and CDR2 FQGTGA. Trimming pared 5 bases from V and 4 bases from J, leaving 14 bases between. The CDR3 DNA sequence: TGTGCCAGCAGCCTACTCGGCAGGGGTAATGAAAAACTGTTTTTT. Protein sequence: CASSLLGRGNEKLFF.

The J gene is TRBJ1-6, the V gene TRBV11-1, with unresolved D. Trimming stripped 1 base from V and 12 bases from J, with 10 bases between. The CDR3 is 13 amino acids. Germline values: CDR1 SGHAT, CDR2 FQDESV (reference sequence). The CDR3 nucleotides are TGTGCCAGCAGCTTAGAGCGGGTTGGACCCCTCCACTTT. This encodes CASSLERVGPLHF.

The J gene is TRBJ2-2, the V gene TRBV9, with TRBD1 as a possible D gene (6 bases). The CDR3 is made up of 16 amino acids. Germline V CDR1 and CDR2: SGDLS, YYNGEE. V was clipped by 4 bases and J by 4 bases, with 17 bases between them. The CDR3 nucleotides read TGTGCCAGCAGCCAAGACCAGGGGCGGGCCACCGGGGAGCTGTTTTTT. Protein: CASSQDQGRATGELFF.

The V gene is TRBV19, the J gene TRBJ2-2; 9 bases agree with TRBD2. The J segment lost 0 bases and the V segment lost 3 bases, leaving 5 bases of the junction unmatched. This CDR3 is 17 amino acids long. The germline CDR1 and CDR2 sequences are LNHDA and SQIVND (reference sequence). The CDR3 bases are TGTGCCAGTAGTATGACCCGACTAGCGGCGAACACCGGGGAGCTGTTTTTT. Translating gives CASSMTRLAANTGELFF. The entire variable domain, with the rest obtained from reference TRBV19 and TRBJ2-2, is as follows: DGGITQSPKYLFRKEGQNVTLSCEQNLNHDAMYWYRQDPGQGLRLIYYSQIVNDFQKGDIAEGYSVSREKKESFPLTVTSAQKNPTAFYLCASSMTRLAANTGELFFGEGSRLTVL.

This clone was counted only a few times. This chain's CDR3 is CASGTVGNTIYF. The CDR3, as DNA: TGTGCCAGCGGGACAGTGGGAAACACCATATATTTT. This chain connects TRBV5-6 to TRBJ1-3; 7 bases are a match to TRBD1. Per germline, CDR1 SGHDT and CDR2 YYEEEE. V was pared by 7 bases and J by 4 bases, with 2 bases of the junction left unmatched. The CDR3 is made up of 12 amino acids.

V gene TRBV27 combines with J gene TRBJ1-2; 7 nucleotides line up with TRBD1. Unmatched junction bases numbered 10, after V lost 5 bases and J lost 1 base. The CDR3 covers 16 residues. Germline V CDR1 and CDR2: MNHEY, SMNVEV (reference sequence). The CDR3 coding sequence is TGTGCCAGCAGTCCGACAGGGCCCGGGGGTAACTATGGCTACACCTTC. As protein: CASSPTGPGGNYGYTF.

This chain joins TRBV7-2 and TRBJ1-1, with D uncertain. The CDR3 contains 14 residues. V gave up 4 bases and J gave up 1 base, with 10 bases separating them. Germline CDR1 is SGHTA and CDR2 is FQGNSA. The CDR3 coding sequence is TGTGCCAGCAGCTCTGACGGAGAGAACACTGAAGCTTTCTTT. Translating gives CASSSDGENTEAFF.

CDR3 in DNA: TGTGCCAGCAGCGCCGAGACAGGGTCTAATGAAAAACTGTTTTTT. Its protein product is CASSAETGSNEKLFF. This rearrangement joins TRBV11-1 to TRBJ1-4, with 7 bases aligning to TRBD1. CDR1 SGHAT and CDR2 FQDESV come from the germline V gene (reference sequence). With 5 bases clipped from V and 3 bases from J, the junction kept 6 bases outside the gene matches. The CDR3 is made up of 15 amino acids.

This chain links TRBV10-3 with TRBJ1-2; no firm D call. Trimming left V 4 bases short and J 1 base short, with 7 bases between. The CDR3 has 13 amino acids. Per the germline V gene, CDR1 is ENHRY and CDR2 is SYGVKD. DNA for the CDR3: TGTGCCATCAGTGGGGAGGGTAACTATGGCTACACCTTC. Its translation: CAISGEGNYGYTF.